A single sample is the source of the 29 T cell receptor beta chains below, sequenced in a study of cytomegalovirus exposure and HLA in healthy donors. Amplification used 60 Vbeta primers and 13 Jbeta primers. Produced via immunoSEQ multiplex PCR; TCRdb's table is partial and in-frame only. This sample has approximately 110,000 clones, with more than 60% found just once. The specimen sequenced was PBMCs. The receptors derive from a woman aged 40 to 55 in good health and CMV-seronegative.

J is TRBJ2-1 and V is TRBV19; 8 positions match TRBD2. Germline CDR1 reads LNHDA; CDR2 reads SQIVND (reference sequence). CDR3 length: 15 amino acids. Trimming cost V 1 base and J 4 bases; bases outside gene matches: 3. The CDR3 reads CASSIAGGPYNEQFF. DNA for the CDR3: TGTGCCAGTAGTATAGCGGGAGGGCCTTACAATGAGCAGTTCTTC.

The rearrangement links TRBV10-3 to TRBJ2-2; the match to TRBD1 covers 9 bases. Germline V gene lookup returns CDR1 ENHRY and CDR2 SYGVKD. CDR3 size: 17 residues. V lost 7 bases to trimming and J lost 6 bases; unmatched junction nucleotides: 15. The CDR3 loop is CAIKVEGRQGVAGELFF. For the CDR3, the DNA is TGTGCCATCAAAGTCGAGGGTCGACAGGGGGTTGCCGGGGAGCTGTTTTTT.

CDR3 loop: CASSRDRGYGTEAFF. The CDR3 DNA reads as TGCGCCAGCAGCCGGGACAGGGGGTATGGCACTGAAGCTTTCTTT. The genes are TRBV10-2 and TRBJ1-1; 11 bases are a match to TRBD1. This CDR3 is built from 15 residues. V was pared by 6 bases and J by 4 bases, with 7 bases of the junction left unmatched. CDR1 is WSHSY, CDR2 SAAADI, per germline.

This clone was picked up a small number of times. The chain combines TRBV28 with TRBJ1-4, with 9 nucleotides matching TRBD1. The ends lost 8 bases at V and 8 bases at J; junction bases unmatched: 6. This CDR3 is built from 13 residues. In germline, CDR1 is MDHEN, CDR2 SYDVKM. The chain's CDR3 is CASSRQGGEKLFF. CDR3 in DNA: TGTGCCAGCTCAAGACAGGGGGGAGAAAAACTGTTTTTT.

This chain uses TRBV27 with TRBJ1-1, with D perhaps TRBD1 (6 bases). Germline lookup yields CDR1 MNHEY and CDR2 SMNVEV (reference sequence). V gave up 3 bases and J gave up 1 base, with 12 bases separating them. The length of the CDR3 is 15 residues. CDR3: CASSFRRGSNTEAFF. The CDR3 DNA is TGTGCCAGCAGTTTCCGCAGGGGATCGAACACTGAAGCTTTCTTT.

A remark on this clone: Other nucleotide sequences from this sample produce the same CDR3. The CDR3 loop reads CASSSGLAGTNTGELFF. In DNA, the CDR3 is TGTGCCAGCAGCTCAGGACTAGCGGGGACCAACACCGGGGAGCTGTTTTTT. The rearrangement joins TRBV7-2 to TRBJ2-2; 12 bases align to TRBD2. Germline CDR1 SGHTA, CDR2 FQGNSA. After removal of 4 bases from V and 2 bases from J, the junction contained 5 bases not matched to a gene. The CDR3 has 17 amino acids.

This chain joins TRBV10-3 and TRBJ1-5, with a tentative D call TRBD1 (5 bases). V was shortened by 6 bases and J by 5 bases, with 11 bases between the two germline ends. The CDR3 length is 13 residues. From germline, CDR1 is ENHRY and CDR2 SYGVKD. CDR3: CAISQDSDQPQHF. The CDR3 DNA sequence: TGTGCCATCAGCCAAGACAGCGATCAGCCCCAGCATTTT.

The chain has TRBV21-1 and TRBJ1-5. TRBV21-1 is shown as a pseudogene. This CDR3 comprises 13 residues. The DNA for the CDR3 is TGTGCCAGCAGCACACGTCCCGGTCAGCCCCAGCATTTT. Its protein is CASSTRPGQPQHF.

The rearrangement joins TRBV6-4 to TRBJ2-2; TRBD1 aligns across 7 bases. V lost 6 bases, J lost 4 bases, and 2 bases stayed unmatched. The CDR3 consists of 13 residues. The germline CDR1 and CDR2 sequences are MRHNA and SNTAGT. CDR3 DNA sequence: TGTGCCAGCAGCACAGGGGCCACCGGGGAGCTGTTTTTT. Translated: CASSTGATGELFF.

J is TRBJ2-7 and V is TRBV2; 7 positions agree with TRBD2. Germline trimming cut 3 bases from V and 2 bases from J; bases unmatched to any gene: 7. The germline gives CDR1 SNHLY, CDR2 FYNNEI. CDR3 length: 15 residues. The DNA of the CDR3 is TGTGCCAGCAGTGATGGGGTAGCGGGTGCCTACGAGCAGTACTTC. Residues: CASSDGVAGAYEQYF.

This clone came up once. The chain links TRBV29-1 to TRBJ1-1; weak D call: TRBD1 (5 bases). From germline, CDR1 is SQVTM and CDR2 ANQGSEA. Trimming left V 3 bases short and J 11 bases short, with 13 bases between. This CDR3 region has 11 residues. In DNA form, the CDR3 reads TGCAGCGTTGAGAGGGGAGGGTCGGCTTTCTTT. Translation gives CSVERGGSAFF. Drawing the rest from reference TRBV29-1 and TRBJ1-1, the complete variable domain is SAVISQKPSRDICQRGTSLTIQCQVDSQVTMMFWYRQQPGQSLTLIATANQGSEATYESGFVIDKFPISRPNLTFSTLTVSNMSPEDSSIYLCSVERGGSAFFGQGTRLTVV.

A remark on this clone: At one end, the junction sequence differs from germline, possibly due to a read error. The sample contains more than one DNA sequence encoding this CDR3. The CDR3 DNA reads as TGCGCCAGTAGCCAAGAAGATGTCGGGTATGCCAAAAACATTCAGTACTTC. Translating gives CASSQEDVGYAKNIQYF. The rearrangement uses TRBV4-1 and TRBJ2-4; D is unclear. The CDR3 extends over 17 amino acids. Germline lookup yields CDR1 MGHRA and CDR2 YSYEKL.

The sample holds a few counts of this clone. This chain connects TRBV9 to TRBJ2-4; D is possibly TRBD2 (5 bases). V lost 0 bases to trimming and J lost 6 bases, with 10 bases between them. CDR3 length: 14 amino acids. Germline-derived CDR1 and CDR2 are SGDLS and YYNGEE. The CDR3 coding sequence is TGTGCCAGCAGCGTAGGGACCGGGGTAAACATTCAGTACTTC. Amino acid sequence: CASSVGTGVNIQYF.

The chain has TRBV19 and TRBJ1-5, with 11 bases lining up with TRBD1. Losses at the gene ends were 11 bases for V and 6 bases for J; bases not matched to a gene: 9. The CDR3 covers 14 residues. CDR1 is LNHDA, CDR2 SQIVND, per germline (reference sequence). The CDR3 DNA follows: TGTGCCGGGTCCGGGACAGGGGGAGGTCAGCCCCAGCATTTT. The encoded protein is CAGSGTGGGQPQHF.

The V and J genes are TRBV5-1 and TRBJ1-2; D gene ambiguous. Trimming cost V 0 bases and J 0 bases, with 15 bases left between them. The CDR3 is made up of 17 amino acids. CDR1 SGHRS and CDR2 YFSETQ come from the germline V gene. CDR3 DNA: TGCGCCAGCAGCTTGGATGTCGGAGCCGTTTCTAACTATGGCTACACCTTC. Translation: CASSLDVGAVSNYGYTF.

This chain joins TRBV6-6 and TRBJ2-7, with 10 positions matching TRBD1. This CDR3 comprises 14 residues. Germline CDR1 reads MNHNY; CDR2 reads SVGAGI (reference sequence). The V segment lost 5 bases and the J segment 5 bases; nucleotides outside the gene matches: 6. For the CDR3, the DNA is TGTGCCAGCAGTACCGGGACAGGGGTCCACGAGCAGTACTTC. Translated, it gives CASSTGTGVHEQYF.

The chain couples TRBV28 to TRBJ2-3; D is perhaps TRBD2 (5 bases). The CDR3 sequence is 15 residues long. The V gene lost 7 bases and the J gene lost 2 bases, with 16 bases spanning the gap. Germline V lookup: CDR1 MDHEN, CDR2 SYDVKM. CDR3 protein: CASTPSGGVTDTQYF. The CDR3 bases are TGTGCCAGCACTCCCAGCGGTGGGGTCACAGATACGCAGTATTTT.

CDR3 sequence reads: CASSQAGVYSPLHF. Written as DNA, the CDR3 is TGTGCCAGCAGCCAAGCGGGGGTATATTCACCCCTCCACTTT. The chain recombines TRBV14 with TRBJ1-6; D might be TRBD1 (5 bases). Trimming removed 1 base from V and 8 bases from J, with 9 bases in between. CDR3 length equals 14 residues. Germline CDR1 reads SGHDN; CDR2 reads FVKESK.

Only a few counts were recorded for this clone. This chain links TRBV4-3 with TRBJ1-5; D is unclear. Germline V gene lookup returns CDR1 LGHNA and CDR2 YSLEER. The germline V and J ends were trimmed by 1 base and 0 bases, with 13 bases remaining between them. CDR3 length: 17 amino acids. The CDR3 is CASSQGYSSTSNQPQHF. As DNA, the CDR3 is TGCGCCAGCAGCCAAGGTTACAGTTCCACTAGCAATCAGCCCCAGCATTTT.

With respect to this clone: Other DNA variants within this sample encode the same CDR3. The chain is built from TRBV5-1 and TRBJ1-2; D gene unclear. CDR3 length: 13 amino acids. The V and J ends lost 0 bases and 2 bases respectively, with 5 bases between them. Germline CDR1 is SGHRS and CDR2 is YFSETQ. CDR3 nucleotides: TGCGCCAGCAGCTTGGCAGGAAACTATGGCTACACCTTC. The encoded protein is CASSLAGNYGYTF.

The chain recombines TRBV19 with TRBJ2-1, with TRBD1 identical over 8 bases. CDR1 is LNHDA and CDR2 is SQIVND in the germline V gene (reference sequence). The V and J ends lost 5 bases and 3 bases, in that order; junction bases with no gene match: 3. The CDR3 is 14 amino acids. Written as DNA, the CDR3 is TGTGCCAGTAGTTCAGGGGGCGACTACAATGAGCAGTTCTTC. The encoded protein is CASSSGGDYNEQFF.

This CDR3 reads CASSVDGGSYEQYF. CDR3 sequence (DNA): TGTGCCAGCAGCGTAGATGGCGGATCCTACGAGCAGTACTTC. The chain joins TRBV9 to TRBJ2-7, with D uncertain. Deletions cut 0 bases from V and 1 base from J, with 8 bases between. Germline V gene lookup returns CDR1 SGDLS and CDR2 YYNGEE. This CDR3 comprises 14 residues.

V gene TRBV5-4 combines with J gene TRBJ2-5, with 15 bases that match TRBD2. Germline V lookup: CDR1 SGHNT, CDR2 YYREEE (reference sequence). The CDR3 has 16 residues. The V and J ends lost 5 bases and 2 bases, in that order; junction bases with no gene match: 4. The CDR3 sequence is CASSRGLAGGQETQYF. CDR3 bases: TGTGCCAGCAGTCGGGGACTAGCGGGGGGACAAGAGACCCAGTACTTC.

This chain connects TRBV5-1 to TRBJ1-1, with 7 bases that match TRBD1. The CDR3 sequence is 15 residues long. Germline lookup yields CDR1 SGHRS and CDR2 YFSETQ. The V segment lost 1 base and the J segment 4 bases; nucleotides outside the gene matches: 7. The CDR3 loop reads CASSLRPDRATEAFF. The CDR3 DNA follows: TGCGCCAGCAGCTTGCGTCCCGACAGGGCCACTGAAGCTTTCTTT.

The V gene is TRBV5-1, the J gene TRBJ2-5, with TRBD2 matching over 11 bases. CDR1 and CDR2 from the germline V gene are SGHRS and YFSETQ. The length of the CDR3 is 15 residues. V lost 6 bases to trimming and J lost 1 base; unmatched junction nucleotides: 5. This CDR3 reads CASTGTSGTQETQYF. The CDR3 coding sequence is TGCGCCAGCACCGGGACTAGCGGTACCCAAGAGACCCAGTACTTC. Filled out from reference TRBV5-1 and TRBJ2-5, the complete variable domain reads KAGVTQTPRYLIKTRGQQVTLSCSPISGHRSVSWYQQTPGQGLQFLFEYFSETQRNKGNFPGRFSGRQFSNSRSEMNVSTLELGDSALYLCASTGTSGTQETQYFGPGTRLLVL.

V and J are TRBV6-1 and TRBJ1-6; D call uncertain. V was pared by 4 bases and J by 3 bases, with 7 bases between. The germline V gene encodes CDR1 MNHNS and CDR2 SASEGT. The CDR3 is made up of 14 amino acids. The CDR3 is CASSVRDYNSPLHF. In DNA, the CDR3 is TGTGCCAGCAGTGTAAGAGACTATAATTCACCCCTCCACTTT.

This chain uses TRBV6-1 with TRBJ1-5, with TRBD1 matching 7 bases. Germline-derived CDR1 and CDR2 are MNHNS and SASEGT. There are 15 residues in the CDR3. J lost 2 bases, V lost 3 bases, and 4 bases had no gene match. In DNA form, the CDR3 reads TGTGCCAGCAGTGACTACAGGGGAGGCAATCAGCCCCAGCATTTT. Protein: CASSDYRGGNQPQHF.

The chain has TRBV21-1 and TRBJ2-7; TRBD1 was called by the table and not checked on the DNA. TRBV21-1 is reported as a pseudogene. CDR3 length: 15 residues. The CDR3 DNA is TGTGCCAGCAGCAACACAGGGGATCTTTCCTACGAGCAGTACTTC. Its protein product is CASSNTGDLSYEQYF.

J is TRBJ2-7 and V is TRBV30; the D gene is possibly TRBD1 (5 bases). V lost 5 bases to trimming and J lost 3 bases, with 11 bases between them. The germline V gene encodes CDR1 GTSNPN and CDR2 SVGIG (reference sequence). The CDR3 is 12 residues long. For the CDR3, the DNA is TGTGCCTGGGCCGCCCAGGGCTACGAGCAGTACTTC. Encoded protein: CAWAAQGYEQYF.